Shown below are 25 T cell receptor beta chains from a single sample sequenced in a study of blood T cell repertoires in COVID-19. This table comes from immunoSEQ multiplex PCR, and its TCRdb copy is limited to in-frame clones, with some not included. This sample has about 150,000 clones, with around 73% found just once. The sample comprised peripheral blood. The receptors come from a man in his sixties who had recovered from COVID-19.

This clone was detected once. The chain combines TRBV6-5 with TRBJ2-6, with D unclear. The germline V gene has CDR1 MNHEY and CDR2 SVGAGI. The V and J ends lost 4 bases and 3 bases respectively, with 13 bases between them. The CDR3 loop spans 16 amino acids. CDR3 in amino acids: CASSSEPPSGANVLTF. The CDR3 region has the DNA TGTGCCAGCAGTTCCGAACCACCGAGTGGGGCCAACGTCCTGACTTTC.

This clone appeared a few times. The J gene is TRBJ1-4, the V gene TRBV30, with TRBD1 matching 10 bases. The J segment lost 8 bases and the V segment lost 2 bases, leaving 5 bases of the junction unmatched. The CDR3 is 14 residues long. Germline CDR1 reads GTSNPN; CDR2 reads SVGIG (reference sequence). The CDR3 spells CAWSRGTGVEKLFF. The CDR3 bases are TGTGCCTGGAGTAGAGGGACAGGGGTCGAAAAACTGTTTTTT.

The J gene is TRBJ1-5, the V gene TRBV7-9; TRBD1 matches at 8 bases. The CDR3 has 14 amino acids. CDR1 SEHNR and CDR2 FQNEAQ come from the germline V gene (reference sequence). V trimming: 5 bases; J trimming: 6 bases; junction bases outside the gene matches: 6. CDR3 sequence (DNA): TGTGCCAGCAGCCTCGGACAGGGTAGTCAGCCCCAGCATTTT. Its translation is CASSLGQGSQPQHF.

This clone occurred once. The V gene is TRBV11-3, the J gene TRBJ1-3, with TRBD1 matching over 7 bases. The CDR3 is 13 residues long. Trimming at V came to 5 bases and at J to 5 bases, leaving 3 bases not matched to a gene. Germline V gives CDR1 SGHNT, CDR2 YENEEA. The CDR3 spells CASSQGQRNTIYF. The CDR3 DNA sequence: TGTGCCAGCAGCCAGGGACAGCGAAACACCATATATTTT.

The chain couples TRBV7-8 to TRBJ2-3; 14 nucleotides match TRBD2. The CDR3 is made up of 16 amino acids. CDR1 SGHVS and CDR2 FQNEAQ come from the germline V gene. V lost 5 bases and J lost 4; bases outside the gene matches: 5. CDR3 sequence (DNA): TGTGCCAGCAGCCCCCGGACTAGCGGGGGGCCAGATACGCAGTATTTT. The encoded protein is CASSPRTSGGPDTQYF.

The rearrangement links TRBV3-1 (or the pseudogene TRBV3-2) to TRBJ1-4; D remains ambiguous. The CDR3 loop spans 14 amino acids. With 4 bases removed from V and 6 bases from J, the gap between germline ends came to 12 bases. Germline V gene sequence: CDR1 LGHDT, CDR2 YNNKEL (reference sequence). CDR3 protein: CASSLEPGDEKLFF. The CDR3 DNA follows: TGTGCCAGCAGCCTCGAGCCCGGGGATGAAAAACTGTTTTTT.

J is TRBJ2-5 and V is TRBV4-2, with TRBD2 matching 11 bases. CDR3 length equals 17 residues. CDR1 LGHNA and CDR2 YNFKEQ come from the germline V gene. Trimming at V came to 1 base and at J to 2 bases, leaving 6 bases not matched to a gene. The CDR3 coding sequence is TGTGCCAGCAGCCAAGTAGGCCTAGCGGGGGGACAAGAGACCCAGTACTTC. Its translation: CASSQVGLAGGQETQYF.

The V and J genes are TRBV9 and TRBJ2-1; 8 nucleotides line up with TRBD1. This CDR3 is built from 15 residues. Germline V gene data show CDR1 as SGDLS and CDR2 as YYNGEE. The V and J ends lost 3 bases and 8 bases, in that order; junction bases with no gene match: 10. CDR3 residues: CASSAGQGGGHEQFF. The CDR3 DNA reads TGTGCCAGCAGCGCCGGACAGGGTGGTGGCCATGAGCAGTTCTTC.

The J gene is TRBJ2-7, the V gene TRBV28; tentative D call: TRBD1 (5 bases). Trimming removed 7 bases at V and 6 bases at J, with 19 bases between. The germline V gene encodes CDR1 MDHEN and CDR2 SYDVKM. The length of the CDR3 is 14 residues. CDR3 residues: CASILRQGSREQYF. The CDR3 coding sequence is TGTGCCAGCATCCTTAGGCAGGGTTCTCGCGAGCAGTACTTC. The full variable domain, completed using reference TRBV28 and TRBJ2-7, is DVKVTQSSRYLVKRTGEKVFLECVQDMDHENMFWYRQDPGLGLRLIYFSYDVKMKEKGDIPEGYSVSREKKERFSLILESASTNQTSMYLCASILRQGSREQYFGPGTRLTVT.

The chain couples TRBV7-9 to TRBJ2-2; a possible D gene is TRBD2 (7 bases). From germline, CDR1 is SEHNR and CDR2 FQNEAQ (reference sequence). Trimming cost V 7 bases and J 4 bases, with 25 bases left between them. The CDR3 has 18 amino acids. The CDR3 DNA reads TGTGCCAGCACCGACGGGGGGCGCAGTAAAAATCCCACCGGGGAGCTGTTTTTT. Amino acid sequence: CASTDGGRSKNPTGELFF.

This clone was counted only a few times. The chain joins TRBV5-6 to TRBJ2-3; 9 nucleotides match TRBD1. Losses at the gene ends were 2 bases for V and 2 bases for J; bases not matched to a gene: 3. CDR3 length equals 15 residues. The germline V gene encodes CDR1 SGHDT and CDR2 YYEEEE. The CDR3 spells CASSFGTGITDTQYF. CDR3 nucleotides: TGTGCCAGCAGCTTCGGGACAGGGATCACAGATACGCAGTATTTT.

The gene calls are TRBV13 and TRBJ2-1, with TRBD1 identical over 8 bases. The CDR3 length is 15 residues. The V gene's germline CDR1 is PRHDT and CDR2 FYEKMQ (reference sequence). J lost 6 bases, V lost 0 bases, and 4 bases had no gene match. DNA for the CDR3: TGTGCCAGCAGCTTAGGAGACAGGGGAGGCAATGAGCAGTTCTTC. Translated, it gives CASSLGDRGGNEQFF.

V usage is TRBV6-6 and J usage is TRBJ2-7; 8 nucleotides align to TRBD2. The CDR3 length is 14 residues. CDR1 is MNHNY and CDR2 is SVGAGI in the germline V gene (reference sequence). J gave up 3 bases and V 4 bases, and 5 bases lay outside the gene matches. DNA of the CDR3: TGTGCCAGCAGTTCGGGAGGGGTGATCTACGAGCAGTACTTC. Translating it yields CASSSGGVIYEQYF.

The genes are TRBV10-3 and TRBJ2-3; TRBD1 matches 9 bases. This CDR3 contains 14 residues. V gave up 7 bases and J gave up 5 bases; unmatched junction bases: 7. The germline V gene encodes CDR1 ENHRY and CDR2 SYGVKD. The CDR3 region has the DNA TGTGCCATCACTCCCGGACAGGGGCAAGATACGCAGTATTTT. It is translated as CAITPGQGQDTQYF.

In its sample, this clone was seen a few times. CDR3 bases: TGTGCCAGCAGAAGGGGCCTCTCCTACGAGCAGTACTTC. Translating it yields CASRRGLSYEQYF. This chain links TRBV27 with TRBJ2-7; a weak D match, TRBD1 (5 bases). The V end was cut by 6 bases, the J end by 0 bases, with 9 bases between. CDR1 and CDR2 (germline): MNHEY, SMNVEV (reference sequence). CDR3 length: 13 amino acids.

The chain links TRBV11-3 to TRBJ2-7, with D possibly matching TRBD1 (6 bases). Between the trimmed V and J ends, which lost 4 bases and 6 bases, there was a span of 7 bases. Germline V gene sequence: CDR1 SGHNT, CDR2 YENEEA. The CDR3 spans 11 residues. The CDR3 region has the DNA TGTGCCAGCAGCTCAGGGGTCGAGCAGTACTTC. Translating it yields CASSSGVEQYF.

The V and J genes are TRBV15 and TRBJ2-1; 7 positions match TRBD2. J lost 10 bases, V lost 2 bases, and 8 bases had no gene match. Germline CDR1 and CDR2: LNHNV and YYDKDF (reference sequence). The length of the CDR3 is 14 residues. The DNA of the CDR3 is TGTGCCACCAGCAGACCCCCTCAGCGGGGCGAGCAGTTCTTC. Translation: CATSRPPQRGEQFF.

This chain uses TRBV19 with TRBJ2-6, with 8 nucleotides matching TRBD2. Germline V lookup: CDR1 LNHDA, CDR2 SQIVND (reference sequence). V lost 1 base to trimming and J lost 0 bases; unmatched junction nucleotides: 5. CDR3 size: 18 residues. CDR3 sequence: CASSIAGSGTSGANVLTF. The CDR3 nucleotides are TGTGCCAGTAGTATAGCAGGTAGCGGGACCTCTGGGGCCAACGTCCTGACTTTC.

The chain is built from TRBV9 and TRBJ1-6; D remains unclear. Germline V gene sequence: CDR1 SGDLS, CDR2 YYNGEE. The germline V and J ends were trimmed by 3 bases and 7 bases, with 14 bases remaining between them. This CDR3 is 15 amino acids long. The CDR3 reads CASSAEGDGNSPLHF. The CDR3 region has the DNA TGTGCCAGCAGCGCCGAGGGAGACGGCAATTCACCCCTCCACTTT.

The chain recombines TRBV3-1 (or the pseudogene TRBV3-2) with TRBJ2-3; the D gene is possibly TRBD2 (6 bases). Germline CDR1 LGHDT, CDR2 YNNKEL (reference sequence). The CDR3 is 16 residues long. Between the trimmed V and J ends, which lost 0 bases and 0 bases, there was a span of 10 bases. CDR3 residues: CASSQDPGRSTDTQYF. CDR3 in DNA: TGTGCCAGCAGCCAAGATCCGGGGAGGAGCACAGATACGCAGTATTTT.

V and J are TRBV5-8 and TRBJ1-1; D possibly corresponds to TRBD1 (5 bases). CDR1 and CDR2 (germline): SGHTS, YDEGEE. Trimming took 0 bases from V and 5 from J, leaving 14 bases between them. CDR3 size: 15 residues. This chain's CDR3 is CASSLEIIQGTEAFF. The CDR3 nucleotides read TGTGCCAGCAGCTTGGAGATCATCCAGGGAACTGAAGCTTTCTTT.

The chain links TRBV28 to TRBJ1-4, with a possible D match to TRBD1 (5 bases). The V gene lost 3 bases and the J gene lost 8 bases, with 13 bases spanning the gap. This CDR3 contains 14 residues. The V gene's germline CDR1 is MDHEN and CDR2 SYDVKM. CDR3 nucleotide sequence: TGTGCCAGCAGTTTGGCAGGGAAAGGCGAAAAACTGTTTTTT. As protein: CASSLAGKGEKLFF.

The chain uses TRBV28 and TRBJ2-5, with 8 bases lining up with TRBD2. V lost 7 bases to trimming and J lost 4 bases; unmatched junction nucleotides: 11. Germline lookup yields CDR1 MDHEN and CDR2 SYDVKM. The CDR3 is 15 residues long. The CDR3 bases are TGTGCCAGCATAGACGGGGGGGCCTTTCGAGAGACCCAGTACTTC. This gives the protein CASIDGGAFRETQYF.

V gene TRBV6-4 combines with J gene TRBJ2-7; 15 bases align to TRBD2. J gave up 4 bases and V 0 bases, and 16 bases lay outside the gene matches. There are 21 residues in the CDR3. In germline, CDR1 is MRHNA, CDR2 SNTAGT. CDR3 sequence (DNA): TGTGCCAGCAGTGACTCCAGGGGACTCAGCGGACTAGCGGGAGGGAGGTACGAGCAGTACTTC. Amino acids: CASSDSRGLSGLAGGRYEQYF.

This clone was seen ten or more times. The V and J genes are TRBV3-1 (or the pseudogene TRBV3-2) and TRBJ2-3; TRBD2 matches 8 bases. V lost 7 bases and J lost 1; bases outside the gene matches: 28. Germline V gene sequence: CDR1 LGHDT, CDR2 YNNKEL (reference sequence). The CDR3 is 22 amino acids. Written as DNA, the CDR3 is TGTGCCAGCAAGGGACGGACCGACCCCCCGAGCGAAGAGCGGGAGTGCACAGATACGCAGTATTTT. Translation: CASKGRTDPPSEERECTDTQYF.